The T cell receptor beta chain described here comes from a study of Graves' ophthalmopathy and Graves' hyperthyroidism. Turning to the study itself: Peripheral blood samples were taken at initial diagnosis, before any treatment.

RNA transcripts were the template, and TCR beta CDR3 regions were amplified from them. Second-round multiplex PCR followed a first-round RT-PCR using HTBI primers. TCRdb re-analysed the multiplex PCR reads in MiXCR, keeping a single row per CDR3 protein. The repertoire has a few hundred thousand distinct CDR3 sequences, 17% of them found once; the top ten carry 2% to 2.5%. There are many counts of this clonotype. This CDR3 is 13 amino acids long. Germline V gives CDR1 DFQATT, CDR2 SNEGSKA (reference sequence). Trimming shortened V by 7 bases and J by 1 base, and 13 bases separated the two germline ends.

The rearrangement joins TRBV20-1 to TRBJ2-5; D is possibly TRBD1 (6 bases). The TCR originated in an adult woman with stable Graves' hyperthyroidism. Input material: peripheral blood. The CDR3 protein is CSGRTVSQETQYF. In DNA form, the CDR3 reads TGCAGTGGTCGGACAGTATCCCAAGAGACCCAGTACTTC.